Reported below is one T cell receptor beta chain. Antigen specificity is unknown. This record belongs to a study of OX40 agonist ivuxolimab in advanced cancers. This CDR3 is built from 15 residues. CDR1 and CDR2 (germline): MNHEY, SVGAGI. Only in-frame clones appear in the TCRdb table, and some are missing; sequencing was by immunoSEQ multiplex PCR. In the table there are about 150,000 clones, approximately 94% of which are singletons. General study points: Some patients who did not respond also had low normalized T-cell clonal expansion.

People who had autoimmune disease history or systemic immunosuppression were excluded. This sequence joins TRBV6-5 and TRBJ2-5, with 9 bases aligning to TRBD1. The tail of the sequence fits TRBJ2-7 better, so the J call may be wrong. The source was CD4+ or CD8+ T cells sorted from blood, collected in a trial of the OX40 agonist ivuxolimab. The source of this sequence is an adult with an advanced solid tumor such as melanoma, head and neck, liver or kidney cancer. This CDR3 reads CASSLGGQGFYEQYF. The CDR3 nucleotides are TGTGCCAGCAGTCTCGGGGGACAGGGCTTCTACGAGCAGTACTTC.